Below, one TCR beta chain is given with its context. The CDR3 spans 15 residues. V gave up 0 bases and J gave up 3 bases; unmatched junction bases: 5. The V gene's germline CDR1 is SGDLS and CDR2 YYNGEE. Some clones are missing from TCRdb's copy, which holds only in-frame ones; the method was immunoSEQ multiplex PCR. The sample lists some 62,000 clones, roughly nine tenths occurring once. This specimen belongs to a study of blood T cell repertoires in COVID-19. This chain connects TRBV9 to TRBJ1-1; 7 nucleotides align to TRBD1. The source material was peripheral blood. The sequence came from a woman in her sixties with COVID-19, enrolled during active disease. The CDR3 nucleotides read TGTGCCAGCAGCGTAGGTGACAGGGACTACACTGAAGCTTTCTTT. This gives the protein CASSVGDRDYTEAFF. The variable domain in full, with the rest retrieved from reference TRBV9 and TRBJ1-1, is DSGVTQTPKHLITATGQRVTLRCSPRSGDLSVYWYQQSLDQGLQFLIQYYNGEERAKGNILERFSAQQFPDLHSELNLSSLELGDSALYFCASSVGDRDYTEAFFGQGTRLTVV.